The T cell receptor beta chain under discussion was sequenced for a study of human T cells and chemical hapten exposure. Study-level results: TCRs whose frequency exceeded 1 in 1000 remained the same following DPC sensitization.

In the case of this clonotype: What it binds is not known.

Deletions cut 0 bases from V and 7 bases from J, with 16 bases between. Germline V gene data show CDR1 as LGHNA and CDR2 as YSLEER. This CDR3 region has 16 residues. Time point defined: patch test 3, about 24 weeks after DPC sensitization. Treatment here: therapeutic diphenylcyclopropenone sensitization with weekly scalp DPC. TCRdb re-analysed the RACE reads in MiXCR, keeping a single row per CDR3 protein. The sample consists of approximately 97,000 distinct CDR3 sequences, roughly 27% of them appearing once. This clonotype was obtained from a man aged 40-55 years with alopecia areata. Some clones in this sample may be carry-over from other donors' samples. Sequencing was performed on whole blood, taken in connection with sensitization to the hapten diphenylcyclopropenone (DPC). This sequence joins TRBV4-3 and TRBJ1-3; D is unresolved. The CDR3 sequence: CASSQDKEGSTNTIYF. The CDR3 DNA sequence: TGCGCCAGCAGCCAAGATAAGGAGGGTTCAACGAACACCATATATTTT.